These 25 T cell receptor beta chains share one sample of origin, sequenced in a study of yellow fever vaccine responses in identical twins. TCRdb reanalysed the RT-PCR reads using MiXCR and keeps one entry per CDR3 protein. This table has under 30,000 distinct CDR3 sequences, over 75% appearing once. The sample consisted of T cells from blood (PBMCs), unsorted or a sorted subset (not recorded which), taken before or after yellow fever vaccination (not recorded which). These receptors all come from a woman aged 18-29 years who received the yellow fever vaccine.

The count of this clonotype is one. CDR3 in DNA: TGTGCCAGCAGTTTATACGCAGGGAGCAATCAGCCCCAGCATTTT. Residues: CASSLYAGSNQPQHF. This rearrangement joins TRBV27 to TRBJ1-5; D is possibly TRBD1 (5 bases). Trimming removed 1 base at V and 1 base at J, with 8 bases between. Germline CDR1 MNHEY, CDR2 SMNVEV (reference sequence). This CDR3 is built from 15 residues.

The chain employs TRBV5-5 and TRBJ2-7; 11 bases line up with TRBD1. The germline V gene encodes CDR1 SGHKS and CDR2 YYEKEE (reference sequence). With V trimmed by 1 base and J by 7 bases, 7 bases remained unmatched. The CDR3 runs 15 residues. CDR3: CASSLFGQGADEQYF. The CDR3 bases are TGTGCCAGCAGCTTGTTTGGACAGGGGGCGGATGAGCAGTACTTC.

This clonotype occurred once. CDR3 DNA: TGTGCCATCAAGGGACCAAAAGAAGCTTTCTTT. It translates to CAIKGPKEAFF. This chain uses TRBV10-3 with TRBJ1-1, with D perhaps matching TRBD1 (5 bases). The germline gives CDR1 ENHRY, CDR2 SYGVKD. The V end lost 7 bases, the J end lost 8 bases, and 11 bases lay between the germline ends. The CDR3 has 11 residues.

The CDR3 is CSASSSGYNEQFF. The DNA of the CDR3 is TGCAGTGCTAGTTCTAGCGGTTACAATGAGCAGTTCTTC. This chain links TRBV20-1 with TRBJ2-1, with TRBD2 matching 7 bases. In germline, CDR1 is DFQATT, CDR2 SNEGSKA (reference sequence). With V trimmed by 3 bases and J by 4 bases, 3 bases remained unmatched. CDR3 length: 13 amino acids.

This sequence joins TRBV11-2 and TRBJ2-1; 11 nucleotides line up with TRBD2. The length of the CDR3 is 17 residues. Germline values: CDR1 SGHAT, CDR2 FQNNGV. Trimming cost V 0 bases and J 6 bases; bases outside gene matches: 7. The CDR3 nucleotides are TGTGCCAGCAGCTTAGATCTGGGGACTAGCGGACTCAATGAGCAGTTCTTC. Its translation: CASSLDLGTSGLNEQFF.

CDR3 sequence (DNA): TGTGCCAGCAGCGCAGGTGCGGGGTTTAACACCGGGGAGCTGTTTTTT. Amino acids: CASSAGAGFNTGELFF. The chain combines TRBV9 with TRBJ2-2; D is perhaps TRBD2 (6 bases). Per the germline V gene, CDR1 is SGDLS and CDR2 is YYNGEE. This CDR3 spans 16 amino acids. Deletions cut 3 bases from V and 2 bases from J, with 14 bases between.

This clonotype was seen a few times. This chain links TRBV5-4 with TRBJ2-1; 9 bases line up with TRBD2. This CDR3 has 18 amino acids. The V and J ends lost 0 bases and 4 bases, in that order; junction bases with no gene match: 11. Germline lookup yields CDR1 SGHNT and CDR2 YYREEE (reference sequence). CDR3 coding DNA: TGTGCCAGCAGCTTGGGGGGCCGACTAGCGGACAATTACAATGAGCAGTTCTTC. It translates to CASSLGGRLADNYNEQFF.

This chain joins TRBV10-2 and TRBJ1-6; D is unclear. The CDR3 is made up of 14 amino acids. From germline, CDR1 is WSHSY and CDR2 SAAADI. Trimming stripped 6 bases from V and 9 bases from J, with 15 bases between. The CDR3 reads CASSSSAGSSPLHF. CDR3 nucleotides: TGCGCCAGCAGCTCTTCGGCGGGTTCTTCACCCCTCCACTTT.

The rearrangement joins TRBV20-1 to TRBJ2-1; D unresolved. The CDR3 contains 12 residues. With 5 bases removed from V and 7 bases from J, the gap between germline ends came to 12 bases. Germline V lookup: CDR1 DFQATT, CDR2 SNEGSKA (reference sequence). This CDR3 is CSAPDKANEQFF. The CDR3 DNA is TGCAGTGCTCCAGATAAAGCAAATGAGCAGTTCTTC.

The gene calls are TRBV18 and TRBJ1-3, with D perhaps TRBD1 (5 bases). CDR1 is KGHSH and CDR2 is LQKENI in the germline V gene. The CDR3 totals 15 residues. Trimming removed 0 bases at V and 5 bases at J, with 11 bases between. CDR3 in amino acids: CASSPPPTERNTIYF. The CDR3, as DNA: TGTGCCAGCTCACCACCTCCGACAGAAAGAAACACCATATATTTT.

This chain uses TRBV7-6 with TRBJ2-7, with TRBD1 matching over 7 bases. V shed 1 base, J shed 5 bases, and the junction held 5 bases outside the gene matches. Germline assignment: CDR1 SGHVS and CDR2 FNYEAQ. This CDR3 comprises 14 residues. CDR3 in amino acids: CASSLGLQGDEQYF. DNA for the CDR3: TGTGCCAGCAGCTTAGGTCTTCAGGGGGACGAGCAGTACTTC.

CDR3 DNA: TGTGCCAGCGGGGGCCTGCGGGGGACCCAGTACTTC. Protein sequence: CASGGLRGTQYF. V is TRBV11-2 and J is TRBJ2-5; D assignment may be TRBD1 or TRBD2 (6 bases each). V was clipped by 8 bases and J by 7 bases, with 14 bases between them. Germline V lookup: CDR1 SGHAT, CDR2 FQNNGV. The CDR3 length is 12 residues.

The V and J genes are TRBV7-3 and TRBJ2-2; D unclear. The CDR3 has 12 residues. Trimming removed 5 bases at V and 7 bases at J, with 8 bases between. CDR1 and CDR2 from the germline V gene are SGHTA and FQGTGA. The CDR3 reads CASSAYNGELFF. The CDR3, as DNA: TGTGCCAGCAGCGCATACAACGGGGAGCTGTTTTTT.

The V gene is TRBV7-9, the J gene TRBJ2-2, with D unclear. Germline CDR1 and CDR2: SEHNR and FQNEAQ (reference sequence). The CDR3 extends over 10 amino acids. V lost 5 bases, J lost 10 bases, and 5 bases lay in between. The CDR3 spells CASSLEELFF. CDR3 coding DNA: TGTGCCAGCAGCCTTGAGGAGCTGTTTTTT.

This rearrangement joins TRBV15 to TRBJ2-7; D gene unclear. Per germline, CDR1 LNHNV and CDR2 YYDKDF (reference sequence). The CDR3 is 12 amino acids. The ends were cut back, 0 bases at V and 4 bases at J, with 4 bases in the middle. The CDR3 nucleotides are TGTGCCACCAGCAGAGATGGGTACGAGCAGTACTTC. As protein: CATSRDGYEQYF.

This clonotype appeared a few times. The rearrangement joins TRBV29-1 to TRBJ1-2; D gene ambiguous. V gave up 6 bases and J gave up 3 bases, with 8 bases separating them. This CDR3 is built from 11 residues. Per the germline V gene, CDR1 is SQVTM and CDR2 is ANQGSEA. This CDR3 is CSVWTDYGYTF. CDR3 in DNA: TGCAGCGTGTGGACGGACTATGGCTACACCTTC.

The rearrangement joins TRBV13 to TRBJ1-6, with D maybe TRBD1 (5 bases). The length of the CDR3 is 18 residues. V dropped 0 bases and J dropped 5 bases, with 17 bases sitting between them. Germline V lookup: CDR1 PRHDT, CDR2 FYEKMQ (reference sequence). The CDR3 spells CASSLGDSARGHNSPLHF. The CDR3 DNA follows: TGTGCCAGCAGCTTAGGCGACAGCGCAAGGGGACATAATTCACCCCTCCACTTT.

The V call is TRBV13, the J call TRBJ2-2; D call uncertain. There are 11 residues in the CDR3. The V gene lost 4 bases and the J gene lost 9 bases, with 6 bases spanning the gap. Germline CDR1 reads PRHDT; CDR2 reads FYEKMQ (reference sequence). The CDR3 DNA follows: TGTGCCAGCAGCTACGGCCGGGAGCTGTTTTTT. Translated, it gives CASSYGRELFF.

The chain uses TRBV20-1 and TRBJ1-1; a weak D match, TRBD1 (5 bases). From germline, CDR1 is DFQATT and CDR2 SNEGSKA (reference sequence). The CDR3 spans 13 residues. V lost 3 bases, J lost 3 bases, and 11 bases lay in between. CDR3 in amino acids: CSASRQIDTEAFF. CDR3 nucleotide sequence: TGCAGTGCTAGTCGACAGATAGACACTGAAGCTTTCTTT.

The gene calls are TRBV18 and TRBJ2-1; tentatively, D is TRBD2 (5 bases). The CDR3 covers 16 residues. The germline V gene encodes CDR1 KGHSH and CDR2 LQKENI. Trimming took off 0 bases at V and 0 bases at J, with 9 bases between the two ends. CDR3 nucleotides: TGTGCCAGCTCACCACCGTTGAGGGTCTCCTACAATGAGCAGTTCTTC. It specifies CASSPPLRVSYNEQFF.

V gene TRBV4-1 combines with J gene TRBJ1-2; 8 bases align to TRBD1. The CDR3 length is 14 residues. Germline V gives CDR1 MGHRA, CDR2 YSYEKL. The V and J ends lost 3 bases and 4 bases, in that order; junction bases with no gene match: 4. CDR3 sequence: CASSQGQDLYGYTF. The CDR3, as DNA: TGCGCCAGCAGCCAGGGACAGGACCTCTATGGCTACACCTTC.

The chain joins TRBV11-3 to TRBJ2-1; 8 positions agree with TRBD2. The CDR3 has 15 amino acids. Germline V gives CDR1 SGHNT, CDR2 YENEEA. V lost 2 bases, J lost 4 bases, and 4 bases stayed unmatched. The DNA of the CDR3 is TGTGCCAGCAGCTTACTACCTAGCGGGTACAATGAGCAGTTCTTC. This sequence encodes CASSLLPSGYNEQFF.

The chain links TRBV11-1 to TRBJ2-7; 8 nucleotides match TRBD1. This CDR3 contains 14 residues. V shed 1 base and J 5 bases; nucleotides not matched to a gene: 4. Germline CDR1 reads SGHAT; CDR2 reads FQDESV (reference sequence). In DNA, the CDR3 is TGTGCCAGCAGCTTAGGACAGGGGCAGGACGAGCAGTACGTC. It codes for CASSLGQGQDEQYV.

This clonotype was picked up a small number of times. The chain links TRBV10-1 to TRBJ1-6; 8 nucleotides align to TRBD1. This CDR3 spans 13 amino acids. The J segment lost 6 bases and the V segment lost 10 bases, leaving 5 bases of the junction unmatched. Germline V gene lookup returns CDR1 WNHNN and CDR2 SYGVQD (reference sequence). The CDR3 region is CAIRTGTNSPLHF. CDR3 DNA sequence: TGCGCCATTAGGACAGGGACTAATTCACCCCTCCACTTT.

This chain links TRBV2 with TRBJ2-5, with 7 bases matching TRBD2. V trimming: 7 bases; J trimming: 4 bases; junction bases outside the gene matches: 6. CDR1 SNHLY and CDR2 FYNNEI come from the germline V gene. The CDR3 totals 13 residues. The CDR3 DNA reads TGTGCCAGCAACCTGTGGGAGGGAGAGACCCAGTACTTC. It translates to CASNLWEGETQYF.